The 8 T cell receptor beta chains reported below all come from one sample, sequenced in a study of T cell repertoires in cytomegalovirus infection. TCRdb itself ran the reads through MiXCR, one entry per CDR3 protein. Of about 130,000 distinct CDR3 sequences listed, 24% are singletons. These receptors have no identified antigens. Sample: PBMCs, sequenced either directly or after in vitro stimulation (not recorded which). The receptors originated from a human donor in good health (CMV status not recorded). Some clones in this sample may be carry-over from other donors' samples.

The table lists this clonotype with a few counts. The rearrangement joins TRBV28 to TRBJ2-7; 8 bases line up with TRBD1. In germline, CDR1 is MDHEN, CDR2 SYDVKM. V lost 8 bases to trimming and J lost 2 bases; unmatched junction nucleotides: 5. This CDR3 has 13 residues. The CDR3 coding sequence is TGTGCCAGCGACGACAGGGGAACCTACGAGCAGTACTTC. Residues: CASDDRGTYEQYF.

In DNA, the CDR3 is TGTGCCAGCAGCTCCCCAGGGGCAAGTGGGGAGACCCAGTACTTC. Protein product: CASSSPGASGETQYF. This sequence joins TRBV11-3 and TRBJ2-5; D perhaps matches TRBD1 (6 bases). The CDR3 runs to 15 residues. The V gene lost 4 bases and the J gene lost 5 bases, with 17 bases spanning the gap. Germline-derived CDR1 and CDR2 are SGHNT and YENEEA. Full variable domain (remainder filled in from reference TRBV11-3 and TRBJ2-5): EAGVVQSPRYKIIEKKQPVAFWCNPISGHNTLYWYLQNLGQGPELLIRYENEEAVDDSQLPKDRFSAERLKGVDSTLKIQPAELGDSAVYLCASSSPGASGETQYFGPGTRLLVL.

This clonotype was picked up a small number of times. The chain couples TRBV5-4 to TRBJ2-4, with D perhaps TRBD1 (6 bases). Per germline, CDR1 SGHNT and CDR2 YYREEE (reference sequence). Trimming took off 7 bases at V and 1 base at J, with 12 bases between the two ends. There are 14 residues in the CDR3. CDR3 sequence: CASSDDRAKNIQYF. The DNA for the CDR3 is TGTGCCAGCTCTGACGACAGGGCCAAAAACATTCAGTACTTC.

This clonotype was recorded many times. CDR3 nucleotides: TGTGCCAGCAGCCCATTTCGTGCCCCAGCGGGAGATACGCAGTATTTT. Its protein product is CASSPFRAPAGDTQYF. The chain joins TRBV7-8 to TRBJ2-3; maybe TRBD2 (6 bases). The CDR3 length is 16 residues. CDR1 and CDR2 from the germline V gene are SGHVS and FQNEAQ. V gave up 5 bases and J gave up 5 bases, with 20 bases separating them. The full variable domain, completed using reference TRBV7-8 and TRBJ2-3, is GAGVSQSPRYKVAKRGQDVALRCDPISGHVSLFWYQQALGQGPEFLTYFQNEAQLDKSGLPSDRFFAERPEGSVSTLKIQRTQQEDSAVYLCASSPFRAPAGDTQYFGPGTRLTVL.

The V call is TRBV12-3 or TRBV12-4, the J call TRBJ2-5; the D gene is possibly TRBD2 (6 bases). The CDR3 covers 13 residues. V dropped 7 bases and J dropped 2 bases, with 11 bases sitting between them. The CDR3 nucleotides are TGTGCCAGCAATAGGGACTCGCAAGAGACCCAGTACTTC. Translating gives CASNRDSQETQYF.

The table lists this clonotype with many counts. This chain links TRBV7-2 with TRBJ1-1, with no clear D. The CDR3 contains 15 residues. The V end was cut by 1 base, the J end by 3 bases, with 12 bases between. Per germline, CDR1 SGHTA and CDR2 FQGNSA. The CDR3 region is CASSLEPGSYTEAFF. CDR3 sequence (DNA): TGTGCCAGCAGCTTAGAGCCGGGGTCGTACACTGAAGCTTTCTTT.

This clonotype appeared a few times. The chain combines TRBV28 with TRBJ1-6, with unresolved D. The CDR3 runs 14 residues. Germline CDR1 reads MDHEN; CDR2 reads SYDVKM. V was pared by 3 bases and J by 10 bases, with 13 bases between. Written as DNA, the CDR3 is TGTGCCAGCAGTTTGAGCAATCCTGACTCACCCCTCCACTTT. Its protein product is CASSLSNPDSPLHF.

The genes are TRBV28 and TRBJ1-1; D uncertain. The CDR3 is 17 residues long. Trimming shortened V by 6 bases and J by 1 base, and 21 bases separated the two germline ends. The germline V gene has CDR1 MDHEN and CDR2 SYDVKM. Here the CDR3 DNA reads TGTGCCAGCAGCCGCACCGGGAGATTCGTTACGAACACTGAAGCTTTCTTT. The encoded protein is CASSRTGRFVTNTEAFF.